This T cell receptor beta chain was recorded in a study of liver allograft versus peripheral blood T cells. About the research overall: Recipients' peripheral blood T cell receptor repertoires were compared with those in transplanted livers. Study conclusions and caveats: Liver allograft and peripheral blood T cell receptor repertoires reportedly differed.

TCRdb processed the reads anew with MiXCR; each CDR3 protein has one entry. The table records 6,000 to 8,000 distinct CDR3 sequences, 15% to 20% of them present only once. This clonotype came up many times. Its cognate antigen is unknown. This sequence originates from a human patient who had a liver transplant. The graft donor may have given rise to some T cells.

The CDR3 sequence is CASSLMGQGVNTEAFF. In DNA form, the CDR3 reads TGTGCCAGCAGCTTAATGGGACAGGGGGTCAACACTGAAGCTTTCTTT. The chain has TRBV7-3 and TRBJ1-1; TRBD1 matches 11 bases. The germline V gene encodes CDR1 SGHTA and CDR2 FQGTGA. The junction had 3 bases not matched to a gene; V was cut back by 1 base and J by 2 bases. The CDR3 totals 16 residues.